This T cell receptor beta chain is drawn from a study of T-cell reconstitution after alpha-beta-depleted transplantation in children. V dropped 8 bases and J dropped 1 base, with 11 bases sitting between them. The CDR3 spans 13 residues. Per germline, CDR1 ENHRY and CDR2 SYGVKD. Unique molecular identifiers were used to barcode this TCRbeta library. TCRdb fed the PCR reads into MiXCR, producing one record per CDR3 protein. The sample yields hundreds of thousands of distinct CDR3 sequences, 12% seen once. The TCR sequence derives from a human donor who donated a stem cell graft to a child with acute lymphoblastic leukemia. Sequences were derived from PBMCs from the stem cell graft donor, sampled from the stem cell graft. This chain joins TRBV10-3 and TRBJ1-1, with no clear D. CDR3 nucleotides: TGTGCCATCGGCGACCGTCCGAACACTGAAGCTTTCTTT. Residues: CAIGDRPNTEAFF.